The table lists the clone carrying this TCR beta chain with a few counts. Its antigen is not identified. The sample belongs to a study of blood T cells in healthy people across ages. V was trimmed by 3 bases and J by 0 bases, leaving 12 bases between them. The germline gives CDR1 MNHEY, CDR2 SVGEGT. The CDR3 consists of 16 residues. Findings and caveats of the study: Unsorted PBMC material precluded a definitive naive versus antigen-experienced comparison. Donors of long life had a larger count of naive CD4+ cells and greater diversity than aged donors.

Primers used in a second PCR of about 7 to 12 cycles were a sample-barcoded 5' primer and a J-beta primer mix. A single record per CDR3 protein comes from TCRdb applying MiXCR to the 5' RACE reads. The repertoire holds over 1,500,000 distinct CDR3 sequences, with roughly 52% as singletons. This chain uses TRBV6-2 or TRBV6-3 with TRBJ2-4; the D gene is possibly TRBD2 (6 bases). Material for sequencing was blood. This TCR derives from a middle-aged woman in good health. CDR3 loop: CASSYLASVAKNIQYF. CDR3 in DNA: TGTGCCAGCAGTTATTTGGCTAGCGTAGCCAAAAACATTCAGTACTTC.